This T cell receptor (beta chain) was sequenced for a study of T cells after yellow fever vaccination. Study overall: Some fractions had low cell numbers, and these were prepared with SMART-Seq v4 Ultra Low Input.

A note on this clonotype: The antigen is undetermined.

Trimming removed 7 bases at V and 4 bases at J, with 19 bases between. Germline V CDR1 and CDR2: SQVTM, ANQGSEA. This CDR3 has 14 residues. The study, taken as a whole, reports: Reappearance after the booster was seen for most primary-vaccination clones, at approximately 97% CD4 and roughly 90% CD8. One caveat is that FACS-sorted repertoires could contain abundant clonotypes contaminating from the bulk population.

5'RACE template switching produced TCR cDNA carrying a universal primer site and UMIs. In TCRdb, the 5' RACE reads were re-called with MiXCR into one record per CDR3 protein. The data show 400,000 or so distinct CDR3 sequences, with 18% seen just once and 18% held by the top ten. Source: PBMCs, taken before the yellow fever booster vaccination. The chain joins TRBV29-1 to TRBJ1-1; D unclear. The sequence was obtained from a man in his late teens or twenties who received the YFV17D yellow fever vaccine. The CDR3 region is CSAELDGVGTEAFF. The CDR3 DNA follows: TGCAGCGCCGAACTGGACGGAGTCGGCACTGAAGCTTTCTTT.